The present T cell receptor beta chain was sequenced within a study of T cell repertoires in cytomegalovirus infection. About this clonotype: Its antigen remains unknown.

Study observations and caveats: It was HLA-C-restricted CMV-specific TCR beta clonotypes that dominated the response ex vivo.

CDR1 ENHRY and CDR2 SYGVKD come from the germline V gene. Trimming took off 6 bases at V and 6 bases at J, with 11 bases between the two ends. The CDR3 is made up of 13 amino acids. From the reads, TCRdb called clonotypes with MiXCR, one entry per CDR3 protein. The repertoire holds just over 300,000 distinct CDR3 sequences, with about 17% as singletons. The specimen sequenced was PBMCs. V gene TRBV10-3 combines with J gene TRBJ1-4, with D perhaps matching TRBD1 (5 bases). The TCR was taken from a human donor in good health (CMV status not recorded). Some clones in this sample may be carry-over from other donors' samples. CDR3 residues: CAIRMDNYEKLFF. As DNA, the CDR3 is TGTGCCATCAGAATGGACAACTATGAAAAACTGTTTTTT.